This TCR beta chain was retrieved from a study of blood T cell repertoires in COVID-19. Assay: immunoSEQ multiplex PCR; the TCRdb copy retains only in-frame clones and omits some. The sample yields 150,000 to 200,000 clones, around 82% seen once. Trimming stripped 7 bases from V and 0 bases from J, with 7 bases between. CDR1 is MGHRA and CDR2 is YSYEKL in the germline V gene. CDR3 length: 14 residues. The sequence derives from a man aged 40-49 years who had recovered from COVID-19. Sequencing was carried out using PBMCs or T cells enriched from blood (not recorded which). The gene calls are TRBV4-1 and TRBJ1-6, with D hard to call. The DNA for the CDR3 is TGCGCCAGCACCCTTAGCTCCTATAATTCACCCCTCCACTTT. Protein: CASTLSSYNSPLHF.